Described below is a single T cell receptor (beta chain) sequence and its context. The sample belongs to a study of control samples from healthy donors and cancer patients. Trimming removed 1 base from V and 6 bases from J; junction bases left unmatched: 8. The CDR3 has 16 amino acids. Germline V gives CDR1 SGHNT, CDR2 YENEEA. Sequencing used immunoSEQ multiplex PCR; TCRdb keeps in-frame clones, though not all of them. The sample yields 15,000 to 20,000 clones, 86% seen once. Sequenced input: PBMCs. The sequence came from a woman between 65 and 79 years old with colorectal cancer. The chain links TRBV11-3 to TRBJ2-1; 8 nucleotides align to TRBD1. The DNA of the CDR3 is TGTGCCAGCAGCTTAGCCACAGGGGGTTGGTCCAATGAGCAGTTCTTC. Its translation is CASSLATGGWSNEQFF.